Below are 28 T cell receptor beta chains sequenced from a single sample in a study of cytomegalovirus exposure and HLA in healthy donors. The study ran its PCR with 60 Vbeta and 13 Jbeta primers. Data came from immunoSEQ multiplex PCR; TCRdb stores just in-frame clones and leaves some out. The data show roughly 250,000 clones, 84% seen once. Sequencing input: PBMCs. Source of these receptors: a middle-aged woman in good health and CMV-seropositive.

The rearrangement links TRBV2 to TRBJ2-7; weak D call: TRBD1 (6 bases). Trimming shortened V by 2 bases and J by 4 bases, and 9 bases separated the two germline ends. Germline assignment: CDR1 SNHLY and CDR2 FYNNEI. The CDR3 extends over 13 amino acids. The CDR3 reads CASSERGWYEQYF. For the CDR3, the DNA is TGTGCCAGCAGTGAAAGGGGGTGGTACGAGCAGTACTTC.

The rearrangement links TRBV11-2 to TRBJ2-3; possibly TRBD1 for D (6 bases). CDR1 and CDR2 from the germline V gene are SGHAT and FQNNGV. Trimming pared 5 bases from V and 4 bases from J, leaving 16 bases between. The CDR3 is 15 residues long. The CDR3 DNA sequence: TGTGCCAGCAGCCCCCCGAAGGGGGACCCAGATACGCAGTATTTT. This encodes CASSPPKGDPDTQYF.

The chain couples TRBV29-1 to TRBJ1-4; TRBD1 matches at 7 bases. With V trimmed by 1 base and J by 6 bases, 8 bases remained unmatched. This CDR3 contains 15 residues. Germline CDR1 reads SQVTM; CDR2 reads ANQGSEA. CDR3 in amino acids: CSVEVMTGSHEKLFF. DNA of the CDR3: TGCAGCGTTGAAGTAATGACAGGGAGCCATGAAAAACTGTTTTTT.

The chain combines TRBV6-6 with TRBJ1-5, with 8 nucleotides matching TRBD1. Germline V gives CDR1 MNHNY, CDR2 SVGAGI (reference sequence). This CDR3 contains 16 residues. V was clipped by 2 bases and J by 0 bases; unmatched bases: 3. The CDR3 is CASSYTGTGSNQPQHF. In DNA form, the CDR3 reads TGTGCCAGCAGTTACACCGGGACAGGTAGCAATCAGCCCCAGCATTTT.

This clone was counted between two and nine times. J is TRBJ1-3 and V is TRBV6-6; no definite D call. The germline V gene encodes CDR1 MNHNY and CDR2 SVGAGI (reference sequence). This CDR3 spans 13 amino acids. V shed 6 bases and J shed 2 bases, with 8 bases lying between them. CDR3 residues: CASRLTTGNTIYF. The CDR3 DNA is TGTGCCAGCAGACTTACCACTGGAAACACCATATATTTT.

The V and J genes are TRBV12-2 and TRBJ2-7; no DNA check was done on the table's D call, TRBD2. TRBV12-2 is given as a pseudogene. CDR3 length: 16 residues. CDR3 residues: CASRPPGGEVSYEQYF. The CDR3 coding sequence is TGTGCAAGTCGCCCCCCGGGAGGGGAGGTTAGCTACGAGCAGTACTTC.

This sequence joins TRBV27 and TRBJ2-2, with 8 bases that match TRBD2. This CDR3 has 17 amino acids. J gave up 6 bases and V 3 bases, and 12 bases lay outside the gene matches. Germline CDR1 and CDR2: MNHEY and SMNVEV (reference sequence). The chain's CDR3 is CASSFWRIGGRPGELFF. In nucleotides, the CDR3 is TGTGCCAGCAGTTTTTGGAGGATTGGCGGGAGGCCCGGGGAGCTGTTTTTT.

This sequence joins TRBV30 and TRBJ2-2; D is uncertain. Looked up from germline, CDR1 is GTSNPN and CDR2 is SVGIG (reference sequence). The V end was cut by 5 bases, the J end by 7 bases, with 14 bases between. This CDR3 has 13 residues. The CDR3 loop reads CAWGVQLLGELFF. For the CDR3, the DNA is TGTGCCTGGGGCGTACAACTACTCGGGGAGCTGTTTTTT. Full variable domain (remainder filled in from reference TRBV30 and TRBJ2-2): SQTIHQWPATLVQPVGSPLSLECTVEGTSNPNLYWYRQAAGRGLQLLFYSVGIGQISSEVPQNLSASRPQDRQFILSSKKLLLSDSGFYLCAWGVQLLGELFFGEGSRLTVL.

This clone was detected only a few times. The chain recombines TRBV28 with TRBJ2-7; 7 bases are shared with TRBD1. CDR1 is MDHEN and CDR2 is SYDVKM in the germline V gene. V shed 5 bases, J shed 6 bases, and the junction held 16 bases outside the gene matches. The CDR3 has 16 residues. The CDR3 bases are TGTGCCAGCAGTCCGCCCACCGGGACAGTAAGGGGCGAGCAGTACTTC. It encodes CASSPPTGTVRGEQYF.

V is TRBV7-9 and J is TRBJ1-1, with TRBD1 as a possible D gene (5 bases). V was trimmed by 3 bases and J by 6 bases, leaving 8 bases between them. The germline V gene has CDR1 SEHNR and CDR2 FQNEAQ (reference sequence). CDR3 length: 12 amino acids. The DNA for the CDR3 is TGTGCCAGCAGCTTTCCAGGGTCTGAAGCTTTCTTT. Amino acids: CASSFPGSEAFF. The whole variable domain, filled in from reference TRBV7-9 and TRBJ1-1, reads DTGVSQNPRHKITKRGQNVTFRCDPISEHNRLYWYRQTLGQGPEFLTYFQNEAQLEKSRLLSDRFSAERPKGSFSTLEIQRTEQGDSAMYLCASSFPGSEAFFGQGTRLTVV.

As for this clone: At one boundary the junction diverges from the germline segment, which might be a read error. This sample includes further DNA sequences coding for the same CDR3. The chain has TRBV25-1 and TRBJ1-1; 7 bases fit TRBD1. Germline CDR1 and CDR2: MGHDK and SYGVNS. The CDR3 runs 14 residues. The CDR3 reads CASSVRDSDTEAFF. The CDR3 DNA is TGTGCCAGCAGTGTACGGGACAGCGACACTGAAGCCTTCTTT.

The J gene is TRBJ2-7, the V gene TRBV6-5; 8 bases map to TRBD2. Per germline, CDR1 MNHEY and CDR2 SVGAGI. The CDR3 spans 15 residues. V lost 6 bases to trimming and J lost 3 bases; unmatched junction nucleotides: 10. CDR3 amino acids: CASRQRPGLVYEQYF. Written as DNA, the CDR3 is TGTGCCAGCAGACAGCGCCCGGGACTAGTCTACGAGCAGTACTTC.

This chain connects TRBV27 to TRBJ1-3; D gene uncertain. Trimming removed 4 bases from V and 0 bases from J, with 7 bases in between. The CDR3 is 14 residues long. Germline V gene data show CDR1 as MNHEY and CDR2 as SMNVEV (reference sequence). The CDR3 DNA sequence: TGTGCCAGCAGTTATCGGGGCTCTGGAAACACCATATATTTT. It is translated as CASSYRGSGNTIYF.

This clone was detected once. The chain carries TRBV6-5 and TRBJ2-2; maybe TRBD2 (6 bases). CDR1 and CDR2 from the germline V gene are MNHEY and SVGAGI. V dropped 6 bases and J dropped 5 bases, with 10 bases sitting between them. This CDR3 region has 13 residues. CDR3 residues: CASRGGVTGELFF. CDR3 in DNA: TGTGCCAGCAGGGGCGGGGTTACCGGGGAGCTGTTTTTT.

The chain uses TRBV18 and TRBJ1-1; no firm D call. CDR1 is KGHSH and CDR2 is LQKENI in the germline V gene. The CDR3 covers 16 residues. Trimming shortened V by 0 bases and J by 0 bases, and 11 bases separated the two germline ends. The CDR3 DNA reads TGTGCCAGCTCACCACCGTTCGGTCTACTGAACACTGAAGCTTTCTTT. Translated: CASSPPFGLLNTEAFF.

The chain employs TRBV7-2 and TRBJ2-1; the D is unclear. Germline CDR1 and CDR2: SGHTA and FQGNSA. V was pared by 2 bases and J by 12 bases, with 8 bases between. This CDR3 spans 11 amino acids. CDR3 DNA: TGTGCCAGCAGCTTAAATACAGCGCAGTTCTTC. This encodes CASSLNTAQFF.

The V call is TRBV4-3, the J call TRBJ2-2, with 9 nucleotides matching TRBD2. V lost 1 base, J lost 5 bases, and 11 bases stayed unmatched. Germline V gives CDR1 LGHNA, CDR2 YSLEER. The CDR3 contains 18 residues. CDR3 nucleotides: TGCGCCAGCAGCCAAGTGTCCCTAGCGGGATGGGTGACCGGGGAGCTGTTTTTT. Its protein is CASSQVSLAGWVTGELFF.

This chain joins TRBV6-5 and TRBJ2-7, with D possibly matching TRBD2 (6 bases). V was shortened by 6 bases and J by 6 bases, with 15 bases between the two germline ends. The CDR3 covers 13 residues. From germline, CDR1 is MNHEY and CDR2 SVGAGI. CDR3 residues: CASRVGGGGEQYF. The CDR3 DNA is TGTGCCAGCAGGGTGGGGGGAGGAGGCGAGCAGTACTTC.

The chain joins TRBV19 to TRBJ2-3; 7 bases are shared with TRBD1. The germline gives CDR1 LNHDA, CDR2 SQIVND (reference sequence). The CDR3 spans 14 residues. The junction had 9 bases not matched to a gene; V was cut back by 6 bases and J by 6 bases. CDR3 nucleotide sequence: TGTGCCAGTAGGGCAGGGGGTAGTTCGGATACGCAGTATTTT. Protein: CASRAGGSSDTQYF.

This clone has a single count. The chain carries TRBV27 and TRBJ2-3; no clear D gene. The CDR3 covers 13 residues. Trimming stripped 0 bases from V and 5 bases from J, with 6 bases between. CDR1 and CDR2 from the germline V gene are MNHEY and SMNVEV (reference sequence). The CDR3 sequence: CASSLSLVDTQYF. The CDR3 DNA reads as TGTGCCAGCAGTTTATCGCTAGTAGATACGCAGTATTTT.

CDR3 sequence: CASSSRVPNTGELFF. Written as DNA, the CDR3 is TGTGCCAGCAGTTCCCGGGTCCCGAACACCGGGGAGCTGTTTTTT. The J gene is TRBJ2-2, the V gene TRBV9, with D hard to call. The V gene lost 5 bases and the J gene lost 0 bases, with 11 bases spanning the gap. The V gene's germline CDR1 is SGDLS and CDR2 YYNGEE. CDR3 length: 15 amino acids.

This clone occurred a few times. The V and J genes are TRBV4-3 and TRBJ1-4; no clear D. The CDR3 runs to 15 residues. The V gene's germline CDR1 is LGHNA and CDR2 YSLEER. Trimming cost V 0 bases and J 7 bases, with 12 bases left between them. The CDR3 nucleotides read TGCGCCAGCAGCCAAGATGTAAGGAGGTCTGAAAAACTGTTTTTT. Amino acids: CASSQDVRRSEKLFF.

The rearrangement uses TRBV11-2 and TRBJ2-3, with D perhaps matching TRBD2 (6 bases). Germline V gene lookup returns CDR1 SGHAT and CDR2 FQNNGV. V dropped 2 bases and J dropped 3 bases, with 12 bases sitting between them. There are 15 residues in the CDR3. The DNA for the CDR3 is TGTGCCAGCAGCTTACGGGGGTTCGGTACAGATACGCAGTATTTT. Translated, it gives CASSLRGFGTDTQYF.

In this sample, this clone turned up once. The rearrangement links TRBV28 to TRBJ2-2, with D unclear. Per the germline V gene, CDR1 is MDHEN and CDR2 is SYDVKM. V lost 2 bases to trimming and J lost 1 base, with 8 bases between them. This CDR3 contains 15 residues. The CDR3 DNA reads TGTGCCAGCAGTTTAAGCCCCCGGAACACCGGGGAGCTGTTTTTT. Translated, it gives CASSLSPRNTGELFF.

This clone was found once. The V gene is TRBV18, the J gene TRBJ2-2; unclear D gene. V dropped 1 base and J dropped 5 bases, with 5 bases sitting between them. Germline loops: CDR1 KGHSH, CDR2 LQKENI. This CDR3 is built from 13 residues. The CDR3 region has the DNA TGTGCCAGCTCACCACTCCGTACCGGGGAGCTGTTTTTT. This sequence encodes CASSPLRTGELFF.

This chain uses TRBV19 with TRBJ1-1; a weak D match, TRBD1 (6 bases). CDR1 is LNHDA, CDR2 SQIVND, per germline (reference sequence). The V gene lost 7 bases and the J gene lost 0 bases, with 18 bases spanning the gap. This CDR3 spans 16 amino acids. DNA for the CDR3: TGTGCCAGTACCCTAGGGGGACGGCTTTTGAACACTGAAGCTTTCTTT. Translated: CASTLGGRLLNTEAFF.

The CDR3 DNA is TGTGCCAGCAGTCTGGCCGACACCGGGGAGCTGTTTTTT. Protein product: CASSLADTGELFF. The V gene is TRBV27, the J gene TRBJ2-2; D is uncertain. Germline V gives CDR1 MNHEY, CDR2 SMNVEV (reference sequence). Trimming stripped 5 bases from V and 3 bases from J, with 7 bases between. The CDR3 runs to 13 residues.

This clone was seen more than once but under ten times. The chain carries TRBV7-9 and TRBJ2-5; a weak D match, TRBD2 (6 bases). Matching the DNA end better, TRBJ2-7 makes the J call doubtful. Germline-derived CDR1 and CDR2 are SEHNR and FQNEAQ (reference sequence). The CDR3 spans 13 residues. This CDR3 reads CASTRGGAYEQYF. CDR3 bases: TGTGCCAGCACCCGCGGAGGGGCCTACGAGCAGTACTTC.